This T cell receptor (gamma chain) emerged from a study of Vδ1+ human thymocytes. Broader study findings: Thymic TRG and TRD repertoires appeared highly polyclonal. Despite high sort purity, roughly a fifth of thymic T cell receptor delta sequences were Vdelta2. Bulk repertoire data may be misinterpreted because of unexpected Vdelta2 sequences.

This CDR3 has 15 residues. Germline-derived CDR1 and CDR2 are VTNTFY and YDVSTARD (reference sequence). V dropped 4 bases and J dropped 2; count of bases not matched to a gene: 11. Extracted RNA was reverse transcribed into cDNA. The CDR3 regions were amplified by multiplex PCR from V-gene primers to a constant-region primer. TCRdb re-called the multiplex PCR reads with CATT. The table includes tens of thousands of gamma-chain clones, around 20% detected once. Thymocytes were sorted as CD3+ TCRVdelta1+ TCRVdelta2- after alphabeta T cell depletion. Purity of the sorted Vdelta1+ thymocytes ranged from about 98% to 99.6%. About this clone: Its cognate antigen is unknown.

This TCR was sampled from a girl in the first two years of life who had congenital heart surgery. V usage is TRGV3 and J usage is TRGJ1 or TRGJ2. Material: Vdelta1+ gamma-delta thymocytes from the thymus. Stated subset: FACS-sorted CD3+ TCRalphabeta- TCRVdelta1+ TCRVdelta2- thymocytes. This chain's CDR3 is CATWELEDYYYKKLF. Written as DNA, the CDR3 is TGTGCCACCTGGGAGTTAGAGGATTATTATTATAAGAAACTCTTT.